Described below is a single T cell receptor beta chain sequence and its context. Its antigen is as yet unknown. V gave up 1 base and J gave up 0 bases, with 28 bases separating them. Germline lookup yields CDR1 LNHNV and CDR2 YYDKDF (reference sequence). The CDR3 extends over 22 amino acids. Method: immunoSEQ multiplex PCR; TCRdb's copy keeps in-frame clones and lacks some. This sample yields 80,000 to 100,000 clones, of which roughly 90% are seen a single time; about 0.062% belongs to the top ten. The source of the sample is a study of graft-versus-host responses after intestinal transplantation. Whole-study context: Anti-thymocyte globulin induction, then tacrolimus and steroids for about three years, went to all recipients.

Findings and caveats of the study: Early post-transplant declines in HvG were associated with peak levels of circulating GvH clones. Graft-versus-host to host-versus-graft clonal ratios in allografts were high in patients with graft-donor T cell macrochimerism.

The rearrangement links TRBV15 to TRBJ1-3; possibly TRBD1 for D (5 bases). This receptor was obtained from a human donor who was the organ donor for an intestinal transplant. Sequenced here: unstimulated CD8+ T cells sorted from spleen or lymph node cells, sampled before transplant. CDR3 sequence (DNA): TGTGCCACCAGCAGAGTCCCGCGGGGGATTAAGGACAAAAGGTACTCTGGAAACACCATATATTTT. Translating gives CATSRVPRGIKDKRYSGNTIYF.